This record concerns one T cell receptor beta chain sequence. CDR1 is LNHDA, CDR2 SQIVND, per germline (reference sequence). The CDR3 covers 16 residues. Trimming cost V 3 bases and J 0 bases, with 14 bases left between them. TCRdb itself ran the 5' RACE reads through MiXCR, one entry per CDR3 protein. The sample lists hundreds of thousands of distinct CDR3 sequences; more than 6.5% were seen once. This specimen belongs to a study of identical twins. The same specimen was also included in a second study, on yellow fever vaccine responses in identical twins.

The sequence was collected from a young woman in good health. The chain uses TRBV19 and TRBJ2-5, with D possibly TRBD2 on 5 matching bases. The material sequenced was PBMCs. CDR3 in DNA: TGTGCCAGTAGTATGCGTCCAGCGGTTCACCAAGAGACCCAGTACTTC. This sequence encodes CASSMRPAVHQETQYF. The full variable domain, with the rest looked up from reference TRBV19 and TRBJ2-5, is DGGITQSPKYLFRKEGQNVTLSCEQNLNHDAMYWYRQDPGQGLRLIYYSQIVNDFQKGDIAEGYSVSREKKESFPLTVTSAQKNPTAFYLCASSMRPAVHQETQYFGPGTRLLVL.